Listed here are 15 T cell receptor beta chains from one sample, sequenced in a study of beta chain features in type 1 diabetes. Investigators reverse transcribed all isolated RNA, so they sequenced expressed TCRB transcripts. TCRdb keeps only in-frame clones here, not all; method: immunoSEQ multiplex PCR. The table includes around 290,000 clones, around 7.3% detected once. The specimen was central memory CD4+ T cells from blood. All receptors come from a woman in her late teens or twenties in good health.

Written as DNA, the CDR3 is TGCAGTGCCGGGACACAATACGAGCAGTACTTC. It yields the protein CSAGTQYEQYF. The V call is TRBV29-1, the J call TRBJ2-7, with D maybe TRBD1 (6 bases). Germline V gene lookup returns CDR1 SQVTM and CDR2 ANQGSEA. The CDR3 totals 11 residues.

This clone showed up many times. V usage is TRBV7-8 and J usage is TRBJ2-7; TRBD1 or TRBD2 may be the D gene (5 bases each). Trimming removed 2 bases from V and 3 bases from J, with 11 bases in between. CDR1 is SGHVS, CDR2 FQNEAQ, per germline. The CDR3 is made up of 14 amino acids. CDR3 region: CASSLTGGLYEQYF. The CDR3 DNA sequence: TGTGCCAGCAGCTTAACAGGAGGCCTCTACGAGCAGTACTTC.

The chain employs TRBV4-3 and TRBJ2-1; 9 nucleotides line up with TRBD1. CDR3 size: 13 residues. Looked up from germline, CDR1 is LGHNA and CDR2 is YSLEER. V trimming: 5 bases; J trimming: 6 bases; junction bases outside the gene matches: 2. The CDR3 sequence: CASSGQGSNEQFF. The CDR3 bases are TGCGCCAGCAGCGGACAGGGGTCCAATGAGCAGTTCTTC.

This chain links TRBV28 with TRBJ2-4; weak D call: TRBD2 (6 bases). The CDR3 consists of 14 residues. Germline-derived CDR1 and CDR2 are MDHEN and SYDVKM. Trimming shortened V by 6 bases and J by 3 bases, and 12 bases separated the two germline ends. The CDR3 loop reads CASRSGGSKNIQYF. The CDR3 nucleotides read TGTGCCAGCAGATCTGGGGGGAGCAAAAACATTCAGTACTTC.

Many counts were recorded for this clone. V gene TRBV7-9 combines with J gene TRBJ2-1; D not certain. The CDR3 is 13 amino acids. Germline V gene lookup returns CDR1 SEHNR and CDR2 FQNEAQ (reference sequence). V was clipped by 5 bases and J by 4 bases, with 9 bases between them. CDR3 DNA sequence: TGTGCCAGCAGCCTTGGGATTTACAATGAGCAGTTCTTC. The encoded protein is CASSLGIYNEQFF.

There are a few counts of this clone. The chain joins TRBV7-2 to TRBJ2-2; D is unresolved. V dropped 3 bases and J dropped 7 bases, with 9 bases sitting between them. CDR1 is SGHTA and CDR2 is FQGNSA in the germline V gene. The CDR3 spans 13 residues. Here the CDR3 reads CASSFMERGELFF. The CDR3 DNA reads TGTGCCAGCAGCTTCATGGAGCGCGGGGAGCTGTTTTTT.

Notes on this clone: Other DNA sequences from this sample encode an identical CDR3 as well. V gene TRBV5-1 combines with J gene TRBJ1-1, with TRBD1 as a possible D gene (5 bases). CDR1 is SGHRS and CDR2 is YFSETQ in the germline V gene. V dropped 1 base and J dropped 1 base, with 8 bases sitting between them. The CDR3 totals 14 residues. This CDR3 reads CASSLIQGNTEAFF. In nucleotides, the CDR3 is TGCGCCAGCAGCTTGATCCAGGGGAACACTGAAGCTTTCTTT.

The rearrangement uses TRBV28 and TRBJ2-1, with D unclear. V was pared by 6 bases and J by 0 bases, with 6 bases between. Germline CDR1 MDHEN, CDR2 SYDVKM. This CDR3 comprises 13 residues. CDR3 residues: CASRDLSYNEQFF. The CDR3 nucleotides read TGTGCCAGCAGGGACCTCTCCTACAATGAGCAGTTCTTC.

The sample holds a few counts of this clone. The J gene is TRBJ2-3, the V gene TRBV18; D gene ambiguous. Germline lookup yields CDR1 KGHSH and CDR2 LQKENI. Deletions cut 2 bases from V and 4 bases from J, with 7 bases between. There are 13 residues in the CDR3. This CDR3 is CASSPYESDTQYF. For the CDR3, the DNA is TGTGCCAGCTCACCATACGAATCAGATACGCAGTATTTT.

A few counts support this clone. The chain combines TRBV11-1 with TRBJ2-2; D remains ambiguous. Germline V gives CDR1 SGHAT, CDR2 FQDESV (reference sequence). Trimming removed 2 bases from V and 7 bases from J, with 14 bases in between. CDR3 size: 15 residues. CDR3 DNA: TGTGCCAGCAGCTTAAAGCAAGGTTGGAGCGGGGAGCTGTTTTTT. This gives the protein CASSLKQGWSGELFF.

This clone has a handful of counts. This chain links TRBV4-2 with TRBJ1-1, with D possibly matching TRBD1 (6 bases). CDR3 size: 15 residues. V dropped 0 bases and J dropped 4 bases, with 12 bases sitting between them. CDR1 is LGHNA, CDR2 YNFKEQ, per germline. In DNA form, the CDR3 reads TGTGCCAGCAGCCAAGAAGGGCAGGGGAGCACTGAAGCTTTCTTT. This sequence encodes CASSQEGQGSTEAFF.

This clone occurred a few times. The chain uses TRBV27 and TRBJ1-6, with D maybe TRBD1 (5 bases). CDR1 MNHEY and CDR2 SMNVEV come from the germline V gene (reference sequence). The CDR3 has 16 residues. V lost 3 bases and J 0 bases, leaving 9 bases between the germline ends. The CDR3 loop is CASSLTASSYNSPLHF. CDR3 DNA sequence: TGTGCCAGCAGTTTGACAGCTAGCTCCTATAATTCACCCCTCCACTTT.

This clone occurred many times. The V and J genes are TRBV7-2 and TRBJ2-1, with a possible D match to TRBD2 (6 bases). With 1 base removed from V and 6 bases from J, the gap between germline ends came to 13 bases. The germline gives CDR1 SGHTA, CDR2 FQGNSA. The CDR3 runs to 15 residues. The CDR3, as DNA: TGTGCCAGCAGCTTAGATGGGGGGAAGGGCAATGAGCAGTTCTTC. Translated, it gives CASSLDGGKGNEQFF.

V and J are TRBV6-1 and TRBJ1-5, with D maybe TRBD1 (5 bases). CDR1 and CDR2 from the germline V gene are MNHNS and SASEGT. The CDR3 is 14 residues long. Trimming took off 2 bases at V and 2 bases at J, with 7 bases between the two ends. CDR3 sequence (DNA): TGTGCCAGCAGTGAATTAGGGGGCAATCAGCCCCAGCATTTT. Protein product: CASSELGGNQPQHF.

The chain employs TRBV7-2 and TRBJ2-6; D is undetermined. The germline V gene has CDR1 SGHTA and CDR2 FQGNSA. The CDR3 totals 14 residues. Between the trimmed V and J ends, which lost 3 bases and 0 bases, there was a span of 3 bases. The CDR3: CASSFNSGANVLTF. The CDR3 nucleotides read TGTGCCAGCAGCTTTAACTCTGGGGCCAACGTCCTGACTTTC.